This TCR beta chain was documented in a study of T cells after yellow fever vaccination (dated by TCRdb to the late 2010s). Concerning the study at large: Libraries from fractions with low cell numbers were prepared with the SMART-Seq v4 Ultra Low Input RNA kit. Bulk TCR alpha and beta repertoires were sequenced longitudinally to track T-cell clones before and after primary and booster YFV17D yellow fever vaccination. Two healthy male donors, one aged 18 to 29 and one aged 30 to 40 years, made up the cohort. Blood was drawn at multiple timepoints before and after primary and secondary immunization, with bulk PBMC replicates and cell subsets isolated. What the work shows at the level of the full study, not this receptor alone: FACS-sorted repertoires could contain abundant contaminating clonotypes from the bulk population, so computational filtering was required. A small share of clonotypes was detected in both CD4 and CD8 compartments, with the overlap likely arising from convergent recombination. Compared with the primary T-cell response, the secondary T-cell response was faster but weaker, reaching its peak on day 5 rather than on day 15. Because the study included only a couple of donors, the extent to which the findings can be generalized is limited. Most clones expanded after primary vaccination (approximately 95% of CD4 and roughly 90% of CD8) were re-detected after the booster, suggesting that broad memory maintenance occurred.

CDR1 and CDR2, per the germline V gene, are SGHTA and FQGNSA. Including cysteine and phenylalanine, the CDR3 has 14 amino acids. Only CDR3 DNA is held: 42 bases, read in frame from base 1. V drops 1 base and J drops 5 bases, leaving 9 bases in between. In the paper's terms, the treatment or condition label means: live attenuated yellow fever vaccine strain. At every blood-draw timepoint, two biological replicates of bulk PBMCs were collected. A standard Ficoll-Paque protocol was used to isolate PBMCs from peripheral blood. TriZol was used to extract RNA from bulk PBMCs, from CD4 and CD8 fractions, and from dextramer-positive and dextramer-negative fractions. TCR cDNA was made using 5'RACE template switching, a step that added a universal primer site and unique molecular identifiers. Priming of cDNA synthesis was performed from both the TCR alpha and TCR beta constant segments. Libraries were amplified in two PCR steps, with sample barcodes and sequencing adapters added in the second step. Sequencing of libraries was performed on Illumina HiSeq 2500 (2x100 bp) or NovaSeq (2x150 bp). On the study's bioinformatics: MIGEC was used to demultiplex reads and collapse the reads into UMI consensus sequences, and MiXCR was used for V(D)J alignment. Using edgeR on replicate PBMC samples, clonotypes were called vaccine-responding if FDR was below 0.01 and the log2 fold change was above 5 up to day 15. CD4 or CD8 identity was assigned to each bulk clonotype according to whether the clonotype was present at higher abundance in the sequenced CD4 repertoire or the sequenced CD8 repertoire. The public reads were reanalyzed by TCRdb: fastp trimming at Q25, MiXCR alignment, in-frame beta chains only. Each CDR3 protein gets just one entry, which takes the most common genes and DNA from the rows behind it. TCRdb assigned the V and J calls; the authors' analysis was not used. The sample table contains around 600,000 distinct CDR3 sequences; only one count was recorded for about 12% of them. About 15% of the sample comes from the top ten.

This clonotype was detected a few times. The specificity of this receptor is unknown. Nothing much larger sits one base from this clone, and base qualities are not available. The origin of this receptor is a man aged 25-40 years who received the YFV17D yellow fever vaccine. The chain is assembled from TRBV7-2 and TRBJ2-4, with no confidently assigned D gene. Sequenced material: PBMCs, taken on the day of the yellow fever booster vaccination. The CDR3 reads CASSLGGFENIQYF. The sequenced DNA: TGTGCCAGCAGCTTAGGGGGATTCGAAAACATTCAGTACTTC. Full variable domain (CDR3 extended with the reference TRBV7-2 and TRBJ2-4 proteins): GAGVSQSPSNKVTEKGKDVELRCDPISGHTALYWYRQSLGQGLEFLIYFQGNSAPDKSGLPSDRFSAERTGGSVSTLTIQRTQQEDSAVYLCASSLGGFENIQYFGAGTRLSVL.